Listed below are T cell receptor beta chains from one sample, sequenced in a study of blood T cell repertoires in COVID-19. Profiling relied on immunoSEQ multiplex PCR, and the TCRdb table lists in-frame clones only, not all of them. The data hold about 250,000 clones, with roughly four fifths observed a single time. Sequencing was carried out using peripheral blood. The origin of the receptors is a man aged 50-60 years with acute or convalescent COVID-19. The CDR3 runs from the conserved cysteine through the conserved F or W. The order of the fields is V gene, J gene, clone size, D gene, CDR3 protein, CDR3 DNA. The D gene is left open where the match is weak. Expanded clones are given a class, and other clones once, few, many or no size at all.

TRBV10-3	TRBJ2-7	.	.	CAINRARQDEQYF	TGTGCCATTAATCGGGCCAGACAGGACGAGCAGTACTTC
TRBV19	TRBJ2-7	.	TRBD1	CASRQGGQGPYEQYF	TGTGCCAGTAGGCAGGGTGGACAGGGGCCGTACGAGCAGTACTTC
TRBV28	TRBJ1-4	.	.	CASSPPGVNNEKLFF	TGTGCCAGCAGTCCGCCCGGGGTGAATAATGAAAAACTGTTTTTT
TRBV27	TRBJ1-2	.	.	CASSPTGLTTYGYTF	TGTGCCAGCAGTCCAACAGGGTTAACTACCTATGGCTACACCTTC
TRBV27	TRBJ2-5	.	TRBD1	CASSKDRGLETQYF	TGTGCCAGCAGTAAGGACAGGGGGTTGGAGACCCAGTACTTC
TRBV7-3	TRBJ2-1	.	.	CASSLTSYNEQFF	TGTGCCAGCAGCTTAACTAGCTACAATGAGCAGTTCTTC
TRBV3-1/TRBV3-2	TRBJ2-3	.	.	CASSQRRADTQYF	TGTGCCAGCAGCCAAAGACGGGCAGATACGCAGTATTTT
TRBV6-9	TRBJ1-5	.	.	CASSYNNPNQPQHF	TGTGCCAGCAGTTACAACAACCCCAATCAGCCCCAGCATTTT
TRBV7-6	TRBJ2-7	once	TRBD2	CASSSTLAGNPYEQYF	TGTGCCAGCAGCTCCACACTAGCGGGAAACCCCTACGAGCAGTACTTC
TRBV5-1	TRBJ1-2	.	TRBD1	CASSQGQGLIYGYTF	TGCGCCAGCAGCCAAGGACAGGGGCTAATTTATGGCTACACCTTC
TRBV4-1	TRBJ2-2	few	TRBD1	CASSSGTGAPGELFF	TGCGCCAGCAGTTCCGGGACAGGAGCCCCCGGGGAGCTGTTTTTT
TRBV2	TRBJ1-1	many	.	CASSEAYPSGTEAFF	TGTGCCAGCAGTGAAGCTTACCCGAGCGGCACTGAAGCTTTCTTT
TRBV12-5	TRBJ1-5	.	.	CASGSGGYGQPQHF	TGTGCTAGTGGTTCGGGTGGTTATGGTCAGCCCCAGCATTTT
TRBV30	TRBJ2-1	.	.	CAWSDWSSYNEQFF	TGTGCCTGGAGTGACTGGAGCTCCTACAATGAGCAGTTCTTC
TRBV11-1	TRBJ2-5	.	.	CASSFQRGRETQYF	TGTGCCAGCAGCTTCCAGCGAGGGAGGGAGACCCAGTACTTC
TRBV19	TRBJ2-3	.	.	CASSGPSLGDSTDTQYF	TGTGCCAGTAGTGGCCCTAGCTTGGGGGACTCCACAGATACGCAGTATTTT
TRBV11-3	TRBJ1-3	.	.	CASSLVGVSGNTIYF	TGTGCCAGCAGCTTGGTCGGGGTCTCTGGAAACACCATATATTTT
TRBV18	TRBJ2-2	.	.	CASYSLGTANTGELFF	TGTGCCAGTTACTCTCTTGGGACTGCGAACACCGGGGAGCTGTTTTTT
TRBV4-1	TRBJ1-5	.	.	CASSPNREGEPQHF	TGCGCCAGCAGCCCAAACAGGGAAGGTGAGCCCCAGCATTTT
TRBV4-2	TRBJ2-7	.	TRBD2	CASSKREDAYEQYF	TGTGCCAGCAGCAAGCGGGAGGATGCCTACGAGCAGTACTTC
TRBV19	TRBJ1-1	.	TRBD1	CASSTVPGQGTEAFF	TGTGCCAGTAGTACCGTCCCGGGACAGGGAACTGAAGCTTTCTTT
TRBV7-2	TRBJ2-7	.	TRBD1	CASSPTRDRGIEQYF	TGTGCCAGCAGCCCGACCCGGGACAGGGGCATCGAGCAGTACTTC
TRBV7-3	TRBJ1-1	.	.	CASTLLQGTEAFF	TGTGCCAGCACCCTTTTACAGGGCACTGAAGCTTTCTTT
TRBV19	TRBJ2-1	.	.	CASSMGGDEQFF	TGTGCCAGTAGTATGGGCGGGGATGAGCAGTTCTTC
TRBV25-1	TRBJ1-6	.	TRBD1	CAGQGDGTSPLHF	TGTGCCGGGCAGGGGGACGGAACTTCACCCCTCCACTTT
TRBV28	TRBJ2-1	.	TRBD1	CASRDRGSGNYNEQFF	TGTGCCAGCAGGGACAGGGGTAGCGGAAATTACAATGAGCAGTTCTTC
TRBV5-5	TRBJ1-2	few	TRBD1	CASSLAGTGIGYTF	TGTGCCAGCAGCTTGGCCGGGACAGGGATCGGCTACACCTTC
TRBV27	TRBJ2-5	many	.	CASSSSTGEGETQYF	TGTGCCAGCAGCTCGTCGACAGGGGAGGGAGAGACCCAGTACTTC
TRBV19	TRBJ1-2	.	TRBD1	CASSTGLQGNPYGYTF	TGTGCCAGTAGTACTGGGCTACAGGGGAACCCCTATGGCTACACCTTC
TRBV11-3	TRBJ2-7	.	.	CASSLVGSGTYEQYF	TGTGCCAGCAGCTTAGTCGGGAGTGGGACCTACGAGCAGTACTTC
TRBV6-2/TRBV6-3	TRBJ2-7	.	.	CASSYTYDRTYEQYF	TGTGCCAGCAGTTACACCTATGACAGAACCTACGAGCAGTACTTC
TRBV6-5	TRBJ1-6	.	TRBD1	CASSYRTGFTSPLHF	TGTGCCAGCAGTTATCGGACAGGGTTTACTTCACCCCTCCACTTT
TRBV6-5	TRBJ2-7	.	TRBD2	CASGTGGRVYEQYF	TGTGCCAGTGGTACGGGCGGGAGGGTGTACGAGCAGTACTTC
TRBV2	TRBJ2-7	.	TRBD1	CASSDIGGEEQYF	TGTGCCAGCAGTGATATAGGGGGCGAAGAGCAGTACTTC
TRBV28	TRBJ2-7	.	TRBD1	CASSFRGPAYEQYF	TGTGCCAGCAGTTTTAGGGGGCCAGCCTACGAGCAGTACTTC
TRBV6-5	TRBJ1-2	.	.	CASSLRPGTYGYTF	TGTGCCAGCAGTCTTAGGCCGGGAACCTATGGCTACACCTTC
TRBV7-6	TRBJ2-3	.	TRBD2	CASSLGLAVDTDTQYF	TGTGCCAGCAGCTTAGGTCTAGCGGTAGACACAGATACGCAGTATTTT
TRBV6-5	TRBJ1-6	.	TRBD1	CASSSLPDRPHSPLHF	TGTGCCAGCAGTTCCCTTCCGGACAGGCCCCATTCACCCCTCCACTTT
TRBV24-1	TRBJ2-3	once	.	CATSDPIQPDTQYF	TGTGCCACCAGTGACCCAATACAACCAGATACGCAGTATTTT
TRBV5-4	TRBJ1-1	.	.	CASSLASGLTEAFF	TGTGCCAGCAGCTTGGCCTCGGGTCTCACTGAAGCTTTCTTT
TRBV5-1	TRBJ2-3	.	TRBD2	CASSSRGTSGSSDTQYF	TGCGCCAGCAGCTCTAGGGGGACTAGCGGGAGTTCAGATACGCAGTATTTT
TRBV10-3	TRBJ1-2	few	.	CAISEGLGDIDGYTF	TGTGCCATCAGTGAGGGGCTAGGGGATATTGATGGCTACACCTTC
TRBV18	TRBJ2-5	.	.	CASSPAGLKETQYF	TGTGCCAGCTCACCTGCGGGGCTAAAGGAGACCCAGTACTTC
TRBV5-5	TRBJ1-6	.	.	CASSSGTTDSPLHF	TGTGCCAGCAGTTCCGGGACAACCGATTCACCCCTCCACTTT
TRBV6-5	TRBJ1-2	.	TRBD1	CASRYRGPGGYTF	TGTGCCAGCAGGTACAGGGGGCCGGGTGGCTACACCTTC
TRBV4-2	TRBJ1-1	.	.	CATNAGAGTEAFF	TGTGCCACCAACGCAGGGGCCGGCACTGAAGCTTTCTTT
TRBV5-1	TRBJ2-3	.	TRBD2	CASSLAASGGTDTQYF	TGCGCCAGCAGCTTGGCCGCTAGCGGGGGCACAGATACGCAGTATTTT
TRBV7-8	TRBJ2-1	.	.	CASSLRVREQFF	TGTGCCAGCAGCTTGAGGGTACGTGAGCAGTTCTTC
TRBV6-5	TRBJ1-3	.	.	CASSLDSSSGNTIYF	TGTGCCAGCAGTCTTGACTCTTCCTCTGGAAACACCATATATTTT